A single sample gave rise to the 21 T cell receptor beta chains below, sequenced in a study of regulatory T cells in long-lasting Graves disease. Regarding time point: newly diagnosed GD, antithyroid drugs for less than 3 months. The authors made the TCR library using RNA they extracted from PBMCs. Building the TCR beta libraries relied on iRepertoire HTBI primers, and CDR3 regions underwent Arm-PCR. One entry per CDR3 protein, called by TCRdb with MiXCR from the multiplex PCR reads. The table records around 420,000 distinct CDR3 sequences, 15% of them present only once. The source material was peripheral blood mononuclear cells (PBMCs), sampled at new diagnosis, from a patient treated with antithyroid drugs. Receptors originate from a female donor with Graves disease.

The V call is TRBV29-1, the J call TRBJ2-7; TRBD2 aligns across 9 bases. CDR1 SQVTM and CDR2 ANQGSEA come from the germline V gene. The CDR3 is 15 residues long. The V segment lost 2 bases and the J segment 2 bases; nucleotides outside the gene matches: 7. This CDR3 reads CSVEWASGVAYEQYF. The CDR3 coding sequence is TGCAGCGTTGAATGGGCTAGCGGGGTGGCCTACGAGCAGTACTTC.

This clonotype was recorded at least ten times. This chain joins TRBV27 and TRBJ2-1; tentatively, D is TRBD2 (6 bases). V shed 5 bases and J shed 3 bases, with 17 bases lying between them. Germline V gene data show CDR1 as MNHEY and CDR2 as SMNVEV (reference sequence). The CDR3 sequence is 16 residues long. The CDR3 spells CASSPPGTSLYNEQFF. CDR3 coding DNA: TGTGCCAGCAGTCCTCCCGGGACTTCTCTCTACAATGAGCAGTTCTTC.

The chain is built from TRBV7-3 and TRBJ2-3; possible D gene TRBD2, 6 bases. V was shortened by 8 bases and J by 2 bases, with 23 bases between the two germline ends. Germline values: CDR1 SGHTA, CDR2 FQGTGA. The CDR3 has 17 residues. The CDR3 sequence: CASHPLGLGRITDTQYF. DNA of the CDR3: TGTGCCAGCCACCCCCTGGGCCTAGGGAGGATCACAGATACGCAGTATTTT.

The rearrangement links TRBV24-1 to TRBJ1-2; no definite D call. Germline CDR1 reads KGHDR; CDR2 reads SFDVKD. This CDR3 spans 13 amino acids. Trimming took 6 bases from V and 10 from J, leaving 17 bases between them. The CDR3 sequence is CATSKDGYGDYTF. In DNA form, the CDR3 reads TGTGCCACCAGTAAGGACGGATATGGAGACTACACCTTC.

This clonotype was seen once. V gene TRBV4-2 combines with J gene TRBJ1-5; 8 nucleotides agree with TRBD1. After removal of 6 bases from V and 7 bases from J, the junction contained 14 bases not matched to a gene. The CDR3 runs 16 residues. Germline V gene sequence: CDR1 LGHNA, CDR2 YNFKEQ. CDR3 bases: TGTGCCAGCAGTGTTACTTTGGCAGGGGGCGTGCAGCCCCAGCATTTT. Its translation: CASSVTLAGGVQPQHF.

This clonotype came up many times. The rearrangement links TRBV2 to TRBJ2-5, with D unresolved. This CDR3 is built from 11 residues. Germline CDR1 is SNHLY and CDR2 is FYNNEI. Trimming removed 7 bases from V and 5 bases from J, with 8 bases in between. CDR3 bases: TGTGCCAGCAATTTTCGGGAGACCCAGTACTTC. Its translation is CASNFRETQYF.

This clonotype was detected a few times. The CDR3 is CASSSRRGVNTEAFF. The CDR3 region has the DNA TGTGCCAGCAGCTCCCGGCGGGGGGTGAACACTGAAGCTTTCTTT. The chain combines TRBV6-2 or TRBV6-3 with TRBJ1-1; TRBD1 might be the D (5 bases). Trimming took off 6 bases at V and 0 bases at J, with 14 bases between the two ends. The germline V gene has CDR1 MNHEY and CDR2 SVGEGT. The CDR3 is 15 amino acids.

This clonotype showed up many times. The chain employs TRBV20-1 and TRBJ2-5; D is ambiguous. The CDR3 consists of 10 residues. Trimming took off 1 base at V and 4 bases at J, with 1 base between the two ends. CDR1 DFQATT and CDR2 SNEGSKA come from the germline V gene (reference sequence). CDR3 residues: CSARGETQYF. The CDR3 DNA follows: TGCAGTGCTAGAGGAGAGACCCAGTACTTC.

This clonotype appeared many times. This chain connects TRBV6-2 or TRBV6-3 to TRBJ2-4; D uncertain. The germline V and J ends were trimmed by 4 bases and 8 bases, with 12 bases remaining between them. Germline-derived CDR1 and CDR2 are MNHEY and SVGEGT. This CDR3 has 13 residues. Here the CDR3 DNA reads TGTGCCAGCAGTTCCCCGGGTAGTGACATTCAGTACTTC. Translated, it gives CASSSPGSDIQYF.

Written as DNA, the CDR3 is TGTGCCAGCGGACTGAACGAGGCAGCCACCTACGAGCAGTACTTC. Translation gives CASGLNEAATYEQYF. The genes are TRBV6-1 and TRBJ2-7; TRBD2 might be the D (5 bases). V was shortened by 8 bases and J by 2 bases, with 19 bases between the two germline ends. Germline assignment: CDR1 MNHNS and CDR2 SASEGT. The CDR3 length is 15 residues.

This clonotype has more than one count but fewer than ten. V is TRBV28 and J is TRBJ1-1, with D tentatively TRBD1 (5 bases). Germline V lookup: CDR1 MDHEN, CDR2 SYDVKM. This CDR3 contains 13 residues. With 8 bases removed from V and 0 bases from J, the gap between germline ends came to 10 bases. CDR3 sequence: CASLGGLNTEAFF. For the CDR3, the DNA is TGTGCCAGCCTGGGGGGGTTGAACACTGAAGCTTTCTTT.

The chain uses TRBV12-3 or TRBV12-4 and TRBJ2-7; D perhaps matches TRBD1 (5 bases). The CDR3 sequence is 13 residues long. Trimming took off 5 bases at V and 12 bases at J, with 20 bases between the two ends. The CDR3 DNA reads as TGTGCCAGCAGTATACTGACAGATCTAGTAGCGTACTTC. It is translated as CASSILTDLVAYF.

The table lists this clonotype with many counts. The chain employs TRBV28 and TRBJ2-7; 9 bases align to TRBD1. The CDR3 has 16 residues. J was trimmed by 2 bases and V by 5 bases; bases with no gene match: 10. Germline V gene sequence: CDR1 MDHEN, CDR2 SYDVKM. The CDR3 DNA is TGTGCCAGCAGTGGACAGGGGCTATTAAGGACCTACGAGCAGTACTTC. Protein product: CASSGQGLLRTYEQYF.

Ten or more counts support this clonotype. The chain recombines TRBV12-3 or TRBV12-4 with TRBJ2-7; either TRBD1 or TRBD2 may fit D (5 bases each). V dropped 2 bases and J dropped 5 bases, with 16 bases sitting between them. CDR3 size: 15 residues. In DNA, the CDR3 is TGTGCCAGCAGTTTATCGGGACCCACGGCCGACGAGCAGTACTTC. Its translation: CASSLSGPTADEQYF.

In nucleotides, the CDR3 is TGCGCCAGCAGCTTGGAGGGCCATGGGGGGCTTCGAGACACCGGGGAGCTGTTTTTT. Translation: CASSLEGHGGLRDTGELFF. The chain links TRBV5-1 to TRBJ2-2; D is perhaps TRBD1 or TRBD2 (6 bases each). CDR1 SGHRS and CDR2 YFSETQ come from the germline V gene. Trimming shortened V by 0 bases and J by 3 bases, and 21 bases separated the two germline ends. CDR3 size: 19 residues.

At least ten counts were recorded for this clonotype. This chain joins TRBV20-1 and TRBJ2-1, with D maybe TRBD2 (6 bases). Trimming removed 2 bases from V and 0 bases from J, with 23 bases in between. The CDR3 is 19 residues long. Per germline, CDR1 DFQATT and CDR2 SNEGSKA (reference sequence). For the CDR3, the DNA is TGCAGTGCTAGATCTGACGCAAGGGGAGGCCCACCCTCCTACAATGAGCAGTTCTTC. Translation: CSARSDARGGPPSYNEQFF.

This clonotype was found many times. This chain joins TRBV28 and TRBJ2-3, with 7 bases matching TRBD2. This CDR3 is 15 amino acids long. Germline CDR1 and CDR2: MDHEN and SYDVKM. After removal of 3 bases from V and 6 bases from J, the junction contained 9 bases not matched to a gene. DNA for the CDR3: TGTGCCAGCAGTTTGAGCGGGACCCCCCACGATACGCAGTATTTT. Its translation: CASSLSGTPHDTQYF.

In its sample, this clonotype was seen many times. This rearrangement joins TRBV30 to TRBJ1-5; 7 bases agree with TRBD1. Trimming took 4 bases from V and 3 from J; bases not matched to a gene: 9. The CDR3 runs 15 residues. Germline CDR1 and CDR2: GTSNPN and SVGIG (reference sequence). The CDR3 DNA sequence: TGTGCCTGGAACCAGCCGGGACAGCTCAATCAGCCCCAGCATTTT. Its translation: CAWNQPGQLNQPQHF.

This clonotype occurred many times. This CDR3 is CASSHRTSGDTGELFF. As DNA, the CDR3 is TGTGCCAGCAGCCATAGGACTAGCGGGGACACCGGGGAGCTGTTTTTT. This chain uses TRBV12-3 or TRBV12-4 with TRBJ2-2; TRBD2 matches 12 bases. The length of the CDR3 is 16 residues. V was clipped by 6 bases and J by 3 bases; unmatched bases: 5.

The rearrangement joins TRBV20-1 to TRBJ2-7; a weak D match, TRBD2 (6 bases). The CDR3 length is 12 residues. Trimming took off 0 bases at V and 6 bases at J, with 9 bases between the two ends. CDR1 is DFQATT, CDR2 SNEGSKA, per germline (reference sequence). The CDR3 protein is CSARDDGGEQYF. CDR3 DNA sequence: TGCAGTGCTAGAGATGACGGGGGCGAGCAGTACTTC.

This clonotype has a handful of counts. The chain's CDR3 is CASTLGHSGNTIYF. CDR3 bases: TGTGCCAGCACCCTGGGGCATTCTGGAAACACCATATATTTT. This chain links TRBV12-3 or TRBV12-4 with TRBJ1-3; D perhaps matches TRBD1 (5 bases). The germline V and J ends were trimmed by 7 bases and 1 base, with 11 bases remaining between them. The CDR3 is 14 residues long.